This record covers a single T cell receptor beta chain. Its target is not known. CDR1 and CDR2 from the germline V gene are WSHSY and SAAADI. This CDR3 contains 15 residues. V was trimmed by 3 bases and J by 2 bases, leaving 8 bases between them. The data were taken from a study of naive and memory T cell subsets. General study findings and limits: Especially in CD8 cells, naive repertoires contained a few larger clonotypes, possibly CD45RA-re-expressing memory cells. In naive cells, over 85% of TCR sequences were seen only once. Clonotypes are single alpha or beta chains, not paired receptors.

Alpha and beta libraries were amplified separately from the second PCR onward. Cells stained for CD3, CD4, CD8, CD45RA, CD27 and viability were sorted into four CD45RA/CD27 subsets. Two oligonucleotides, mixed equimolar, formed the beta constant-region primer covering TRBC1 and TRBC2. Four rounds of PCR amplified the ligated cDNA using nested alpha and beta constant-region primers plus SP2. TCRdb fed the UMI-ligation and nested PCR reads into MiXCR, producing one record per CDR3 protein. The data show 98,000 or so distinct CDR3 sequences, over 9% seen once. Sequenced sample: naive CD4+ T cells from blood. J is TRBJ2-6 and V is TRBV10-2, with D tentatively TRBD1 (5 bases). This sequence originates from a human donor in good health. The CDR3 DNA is TGCGCCAGCAGTGATCCAGGGACTGGGGCCAACGTCCTGACTTTC. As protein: CASSDPGTGANVLTF.